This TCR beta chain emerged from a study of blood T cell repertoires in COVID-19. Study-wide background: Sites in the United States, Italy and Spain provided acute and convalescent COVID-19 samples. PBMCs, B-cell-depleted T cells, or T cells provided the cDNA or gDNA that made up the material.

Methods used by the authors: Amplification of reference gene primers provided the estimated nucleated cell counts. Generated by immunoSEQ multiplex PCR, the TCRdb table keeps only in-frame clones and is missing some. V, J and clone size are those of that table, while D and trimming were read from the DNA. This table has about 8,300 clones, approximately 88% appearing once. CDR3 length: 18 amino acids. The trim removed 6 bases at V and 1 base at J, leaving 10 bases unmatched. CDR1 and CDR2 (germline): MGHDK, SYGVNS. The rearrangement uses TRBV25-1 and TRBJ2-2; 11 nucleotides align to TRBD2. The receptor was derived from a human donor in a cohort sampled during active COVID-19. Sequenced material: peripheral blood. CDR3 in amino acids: CASSPRSGTSGNTGELFF. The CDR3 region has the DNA TGTGCCAGCAGCCCCCGGTCCGGGACTAGCGGGAACACCGGGGAGCTGTTTTTT.